A single sample is the source of the 3 T cell receptor beta chains below, sequenced in a study of blood T cell repertoires in COVID-19. Here immunoSEQ multiplex PCR was the method, and the copy in TCRdb shows in-frame clones only, minus some. Among approximately 80,000 clones listed, about 86% were seen once. The sequencing sample was made of peripheral blood. The receptors here all came from a man older than 75 with acute or convalescent COVID-19.

The V gene is TRBV12-3 or TRBV12-4, the J gene TRBJ1-1, with D possibly being TRBD1 (6 bases). This CDR3 has 12 amino acids. Trimming cost V 5 bases and J 9 bases, with 13 bases left between them. CDR3 sequence: CASSRGQPQAFF. The CDR3, as DNA: TGTGCCAGCAGTCGCGGACAGCCGCAAGCTTTCTTT.

The J gene is TRBJ1-3, the V gene TRBV6-2 or TRBV6-3; 7 nucleotides match TRBD1. J gave up 0 bases and V 2 bases, and 7 bases lay outside the gene matches. This CDR3 comprises 17 residues. Germline V lookup: CDR1 MNHEY, CDR2 SVGEGT. CDR3 in amino acids: CASSYGGTVFSGNTIYF. CDR3 bases: TGTGCCAGCAGTTACGGCGGGACAGTCTTCTCTGGAAACACCATATATTTT.

The chain couples TRBV28 to TRBJ2-3, with D tentatively TRBD2 (6 bases). The CDR3 is made up of 16 amino acids. Trimming took off 6 bases at V and 0 bases at J, with 16 bases between the two ends. Germline V gene lookup returns CDR1 MDHEN and CDR2 SYDVKM. DNA of the CDR3: TGTGCCAGCAGCCTCAGACTAGACCCTAGCACAGATACGCAGTATTTT. Translation gives CASSLRLDPSTDTQYF.